This entry is about one TCR beta chain. This specimen belongs to a study of blood T cell repertoires in COVID-19. About the research overall: Specimens from acute and convalescent COVID-19 originated in the United States, Italy and Spain. T cells, B-cell-depleted T cells, or PBMCs supplied cDNA or gDNA.

The CDR3 runs to 11 residues. Germline values: CDR1 DFQATT, CDR2 SNEGSKA (reference sequence). Trimming took 3 bases from V and 9 from J, leaving 9 bases between them. Per the study methods: The assay estimated nucleated cells by amplifying reference gene primers. Measured with immunoSEQ multiplex PCR; TCRdb has only the in-frame clones, and not every one. That table is the source of V, J and clone size, and D and trimming were worked out from the DNA. The sample holds roughly 200,000 clones, roughly 84% seen once. Material: peripheral blood. The chain links TRBV20-1 to TRBJ2-1, with unresolved D. The TCR originated in a human donor in a cohort sampled during active COVID-19. In DNA form, the CDR3 reads TGCAGTGCTAGGGGTAGCCGTGAGCAGTTCTTC. Residues: CSARGSREQFF.